What follows are 2 T cell receptor beta chains derived from one specimen sequenced in a study of regulatory and conventional T cells in RAG deficiency (dated by TCRdb to the late 2010s). Library preparation used the immunoSEQ multiplex PCR assay. TCRdb carries this immuneACCESS record with in-frame sequences only. Its versions omit some clonotypes, under half of them owing to an unresolved V gene in the studies checked, with the rest unexplained. The sample table contains 25,000 to 35,000 clones; only one count was recorded for nearly 95% of them. 0.15% to 0.2% of the sample rests with the top ten. Before genomic DNA extraction, conventional CD4+ T cells were isolated from blood as CD25-low CD127-high cells. The same sample was also studied in work on regulatory T cells. In that second paper, the authors write: The multiplex PCR relied on 52 forward TRBV primers and 13 reverse TRBJ primers, and amplification bias was corrected through assay-based and computational methods.

Material for sequencing was CD25- CD4+ T cells sorted from blood. All receptors come from a human donor in good health.

The chain has TRBV5-1 and TRBJ2-7; possible D gene TRBD1, 5 bases. This CDR3 contains 14 residues. Germline V gives CDR1 SGHRS, CDR2 YFSETQ. Trimming removed 4 bases from V and 5 bases from J, with 16 bases in between. The CDR3 DNA sequence: TGCGCCAGCAGCCCCGGCGACAACAGGCACGAGCAGTACTTC. Protein: CASSPGDNRHEQYF.

The rearrangement links TRBV2 to TRBJ2-2, with D possibly TRBD1 on 5 matching bases. The CDR3 totals 16 residues. V lost 3 bases, J lost 4 bases, and 15 bases lay in between. Germline CDR1 reads SNHLY; CDR2 reads FYNNEI. DNA of the CDR3: TGTGCCAGCAGTGACGGTAGGGGAAGGGGCACCGGGGAGCTGTTTTTT. Protein: CASSDGRGRGTGELFF.